A few counts support the clone carrying this T cell receptor (beta chain). The antigen remains unidentified. Trimming removed 5 bases from V and 7 bases from J, with 9 bases in between. The CDR3 sequence is 13 residues long. CDR1 is LNHDA, CDR2 SQIVND, per germline (reference sequence). This sample is drawn from a study of cytotoxic CD8 clonotypes in ibrutinib-treated CLL. Study context: With a range of 6 to 36, the median treatment time before response samples were taken was approximately twelve months. A mean of around 250,000 productive templates and about 88,000 productive rearrangements was obtained per sample.

Libraries were prepared by immunoSEQ multiplex PCR; TCRdb keeps only in-frame clonotypes and omits some of them. In the table there are 100,000 or so clones, about 50% of which are singletons. Study results and limitations: Clonality was elevated at ibrutinib response and had returned toward baseline at progression.

Sequenced here: PBMCs, sampled after 24 months of ibrutinib treatment. This clonotype originated in a human donor with chronic lymphocytic leukemia. The rearrangement uses TRBV19 and TRBJ1-6; D is uncertain. DNA of the CDR3: TGTGCCAGTAGTGTCTATAAAAATTCACCCCTCCACTTT. Its translation: CASSVYKNSPLHF.